The 9 T cell receptor beta chains reported below all come from one sample, sequenced in a study of shared clonotypes between healthy human individuals. Sequencing used immunoSEQ multiplex PCR; TCRdb keeps in-frame clones, though not all of them. This sample has 2 million to 3 million clones, with approximately 93% found just once. Material: naive CD4+ T cells from PBMCs. This sample's subset: CD45RA+ positively selected. The receptors shown here come from a man aged 18-30 years in good health. Some clones in this sample may be carry-over from other donors' samples.

The chain is built from TRBV5-6 and TRBJ1-4, with TRBD1 as a possible D gene (6 bases). The length of the CDR3 is 14 residues. V gave up 5 bases and J gave up 2 bases, with 10 bases separating them. The germline V gene has CDR1 SGHDT and CDR2 YYEEEE. The CDR3 sequence: CASRRQETNEKLFF. The CDR3 DNA reads as TGTGCCAGCAGGCGACAGGAGACTAATGAAAAACTGTTTTTT.

The chain has TRBV6-1 and TRBJ2-3; D is possibly TRBD2 (5 bases). The CDR3 extends over 15 amino acids. Per germline, CDR1 MNHNS and CDR2 SASEGT. V lost 4 bases to trimming and J lost 0 bases, with 11 bases between them. The CDR3 DNA is TGTGCCAGCAGTGTGGGAGCTCATAGCACAGATACGCAGTATTTT. Residues: CASSVGAHSTDTQYF.

This rearrangement joins TRBV7-8 to TRBJ2-5, with TRBD1 matching 9 bases. The CDR3 extends over 14 amino acids. V lost 5 bases and J lost 4; bases outside the gene matches: 5. Per germline, CDR1 SGHVS and CDR2 FQNEAQ. The CDR3 DNA sequence: TGTGCCAGCAGCATACAGGGGGCGACAGAGACCCAGTACTTC. As protein: CASSIQGATETQYF.

The chain joins TRBV14 to TRBJ2-1; tentative D call: TRBD2 (5 bases). The CDR3 is 17 amino acids. Germline V CDR1 and CDR2: SGHDN, FVKESK. V gave up 1 base and J gave up 8 bases, with 21 bases separating them. The CDR3 loop reads CASSQAPVTRPRDEQFF. As DNA, the CDR3 is TGTGCCAGCAGCCAAGCCCCCGTTACTAGACCGCGGGATGAGCAGTTCTTC. Variable domain in full (rest from reference TRBV14 and TRBJ2-1): EAGVTQFPSHSVIEKGQTVTLRCDPISGHDNLYWYRRVMGKEIKFLLHFVKESKQDESGMPNNRFLAERTGGTYSTLKVQPAELEDSGVYFCASSQAPVTRPRDEQFFGPGTRLTVL.

The chain links TRBV2 to TRBJ2-5; no clear D gene. The V gene lost 5 bases and the J gene lost 5 bases, with 9 bases spanning the gap. The CDR3 has 12 residues. Looked up from germline, CDR1 is SNHLY and CDR2 is FYNNEI. The CDR3 sequence: CASSPQGETQYF. For the CDR3, the DNA is TGTGCCAGCAGTCCTCAAGGGGAGACCCAGTACTTC.

The gene calls are TRBV7-6 and TRBJ1-4, with 7 bases matching TRBD1. V shed 1 base, J shed 7 bases, and the junction held 9 bases outside the gene matches. The CDR3 loop spans 16 amino acids. CDR1 and CDR2 from the germline V gene are SGHVS and FNYEAQ. CDR3 nucleotide sequence: TGTGCCAGCAGCTTAGGGTTCGGGACAGTAGGTGAAAAACTGTTTTTT. Translated, it gives CASSLGFGTVGEKLFF.

The chain recombines TRBV28 with TRBJ1-2; TRBD1 aligns across 8 bases. Per germline, CDR1 MDHEN and CDR2 SYDVKM. After removal of 10 bases from V and 4 bases from J, the junction contained 5 bases not matched to a gene. The CDR3 covers 12 residues. The CDR3, as DNA: TGTGCCATCAGGGGGCGCACCTATGGCTACACCTTC. It yields the protein CAIRGRTYGYTF.

The genes are TRBV6-6 and TRBJ2-7; D not resolved. The CDR3 runs 16 residues. V was pared by 2 bases and J by 0 bases, with 14 bases between. CDR1 and CDR2 from the germline V gene are MNHNY and SVGAGI (reference sequence). Here the CDR3 reads CASSYVADFNSYEQYF. The CDR3 nucleotides read TGTGCCAGCAGTTACGTTGCTGACTTTAACTCCTACGAGCAGTACTTC.

The genes are TRBV7-3 and TRBJ2-3; maybe TRBD1 (6 bases). With 1 base removed from V and 6 bases from J, the gap between germline ends came to 17 bases. Germline V gene lookup returns CDR1 SGHTA and CDR2 FQGTGA. The CDR3 is 16 residues long. CDR3 nucleotide sequence: TGTGCCAGCAGCTTAAACCCCAACAGGGTGCGTGATACGCAGTATTTT. This translates into CASSLNPNRVRDTQYF.